This T cell receptor beta chain appears in the sequencing data of a study of blood T cell repertoires in COVID-19. Study-level background: T cells, B-cell-depleted T cells, or PBMCs supplied cDNA or gDNA.

In the original analysis: Researchers report that nucleated cell counts were estimated from reference gene primer amplification. Using immunoSEQ multiplex PCR, the repertoire was profiled, and TCRdb retains in-frame clones only, with some absent. The V and J calls and clone size come from that table; D and trimming were worked out from the DNA. The sample consists of approximately 54,000 clones, more than 85% of them appearing once. The clonotype was recovered from a middle-aged man with acute or convalescent COVID-19. Sequences were obtained from peripheral blood.

The CDR3 nucleotides read TGCGCCAGCAGCTTGGGGGCCGGGGCCGGGGAGCTGTTTTTT. This translates into CASSLGAGAGELFF. The chain couples TRBV5-1 to TRBJ2-2; possibly TRBD2 for D (5 bases). The CDR3 has 14 residues. Germline lookup yields CDR1 SGHRS and CDR2 YFSETQ. Trimming left V 0 bases short and J 6 bases short, with 9 bases between.